This T cell receptor beta chain was captured by sequencing in a study of response to subunit inactivated influenza vaccine. CDR1 and CDR2 from the germline V gene are SGHRS and YFSETQ. The V segment lost 0 bases and the J segment 8 bases; nucleotides outside the gene matches: 13. The CDR3 loop spans 16 amino acids. TCRdb processed the RT-PCR reads anew with MiXCR; each CDR3 protein has one entry. The data hold just under 550,000 distinct CDR3 sequences, with under 25% observed a single time. These records were also assigned to another study, of T cells expressing NK-cell markers. From that report: Synthesis of TCR beta cDNA relied on 5'RACE template switching carrying UMIs. Just one sequenced donor of eight was HCMV-seronegative, while seven were seropositive. These clonotypes additionally ranked first within the CD3+CD56-NKG2C+ fraction of a few donors. What remained unclear was the HCMV specificity of expanded NKG2C+ T cell clones.

This chain links TRBV5-1 with TRBJ1-2; 7 bases line up with TRBD1. Sequenced here: CD4+ T cells sorted from PBMCs, sampled 12 days after vaccination. This clonotype was obtained from a man in his forties or fifties who received an inactivated influenza vaccine. Here the CDR3 reads CASSLGGPRTGSGYTF. The CDR3 DNA is TGCGCCAGCAGCTTGGGGGGTCCGAGGACAGGTTCCGGCTACACCTTC.